Listed below are T cell receptor beta chains from one sample, sequenced in a study of T-cell reconstitution after alpha-beta-depleted transplantation in children. A single record per CDR3 protein comes from TCRdb applying MiXCR to the PCR reads. The sample consists of around 580,000 distinct CDR3 sequences, under 25% of them appearing once. The source was PBMCs, mostly from graft donor cells, collected 360 days after TCRalphabeta/CD19-depleted stem cell transplant. These receptors all stem from a boy under three years old who had a stem cell transplant for acute myeloid leukemia, so the T cells may come from the graft donor. Each CDR3 is given with its conserved first and last residue. A D gene is named only where the DNA matches it firmly. Some rows have no size entry. The others give once, few or many, or a class for an expanded clone.

NA | TRBJ2-5 | NA | TRBV15 | 17 | TGTGCCACCAGCAGAGATGCCCCCGGGACTTCGTTCGAGACCCAGTACTTC | CATSRDAPGTSFETQYF
many | TRBJ2-3 | NA | TRBV20-1 | 14 | TGCAGTCACCTTAGCGGAGCCAGCACAGATACGCAGTATTTT | CSHLSGASTDTQYF
NA | TRBJ2-3 | NA | TRBV20-1 | 16 | TGCAGTGCTAGAGCGGGGCCCCCTTCTAGCACAGATACGCAGTATTTT | CSARAGPPSSTDTQYF
NA | TRBJ2-1 | NA | TRBV6-5 | 15 | TGTGCCAGCAGTTACACACTGAGACTAGCCGAAGGGGGGTTCTTC | CASSYTLRLAEGGFF
many | TRBJ1-5 | NA | TRBV7-2 | 14 | TGTGCCAGCAGCCCGATTCAGGGAAATCAGCCCCAGCATTTT | CASSPIQGNQPQHF
NA | TRBJ1-3 | NA | TRBV7-2 | 13 | TGTGCCAGCAGCTTAGACACGGAAAACACCATATATTTT | CASSLDTENTIYF
NA | TRBJ2-5 | NA | TRBV6-2/TRBV6-3 | 12 | TGTGCCAGCAGTTACTCGAGGCAGACCCAGTACTTC | CASSYSRQTQYF
NA | TRBJ1-2 | NA | TRBV20-1 | 13 | TGCAGTGCTAGTGAGGTGGGGAACTATGGCTACACCTTC | CSASEVGNYGYTF
many | TRBJ2-7 | NA | TRBV20-1 | 13 | TGCAGTGCTAGAGGGGGCAGATCCTACGAGCAGTACTTC | CSARGGRSYEQYF
few | TRBJ1-4 | NA | TRBV20-1 | 16 | TGCAGTACACGAAATGCCAGGGGCGTCCCTAATGAAAAACTGTTTTTT | CSTRNARGVPNEKLFF
NA | TRBJ2-1 | TRBD2 | TRBV11-1 | 18 | TGTGCCAGCAGCTCAGTCCCGCCTAGCGGCCCGGGGGAGAATGAGCAGTTCTTC | CASSSVPPSGPGENEQFF
many | TRBJ2-1 | TRBD2 | TRBV29-1 | 15 | TGCAGCGTTTCACTGACTAGCGGGGGGGGAGAGGAGCAGTTCTTC | CSVSLTSGGGEEQFF
many | TRBJ2-1 | NA | TRBV7-9 | 14 | TGTGCCAGCAGCTTATCCGGGGTCTACAATGAGCAGTTCTTC | CASSLSGVYNEQFF
NA | TRBJ2-1 | NA | TRBV24-1 | 14 | TGTGCCACCAGTGATTCGGGGGTTTTAAATGAGCAGTTCTTC | CATSDSGVLNEQFF
few | TRBJ2-3 | TRBD2 | TRBV24-1 | 14 | TGTGCCACGACTAGCGGGGGGCGAACAGATACGCAGTATTTT | CATTSGGRTDTQYF
many | TRBJ2-5 | NA | TRBV5-6 | 13 | TGTGCCAGCAGCTCGACACACGGGGAGACCCAGTACTTC | CASSSTHGETQYF
few | TRBJ1-1 | TRBD1 | TRBV20-1 | 13 | TGCAGTGCTCGACAGGGGAGGGAGACTGAAGCTTTCTTT | CSARQGRETEAFF
many | TRBJ1-1 | NA | TRBV29-1 | 12 | TGCAGCGTTGTAGTCAGGGCCCCTGAAGCTTTCTTT | CSVVVRAPEAFF
few | TRBJ2-7 | NA | TRBV12-3/TRBV12-4 | 13 | TGTGCCAGCAGTTCGCCCCCGAACTACGAGCAGTACTTC | CASSSPPNYEQYF
NA | TRBJ2-1 | NA | TRBV3-1 | 14 | TGTGCCAGCAGCCAAGGGCGCCGACACAATGAGCAGTTCTTC | CASSQGRRHNEQFF
few | TRBJ1-3 | NA | TRBV20-1 | 12 | TGCAGTGCGGAGAGCTCTGGAAACACCATATATTTT | CSAESSGNTIYF
many | TRBJ2-5 | TRBD2 | TRBV20-1 | 15 | TGCAGTGCGTGGGGACTAGCGGGGGGGCTGGAGACCCAGTACTTC | CSAWGLAGGLETQYF
NA | TRBJ2-5 | NA | TRBV29-1 | 14 | TGCAGCGTTTCTGAAGGGGGGAACCAAGAGACCCAGTACTTC | CSVSEGGNQETQYF
NA | TRBJ2-3 | NA | TRBV20-1 | 17 | TGCAGTGCTAGAGATACCCAAAGGATTCTAATCACAGATACGCAGTATTTT | CSARDTQRILITDTQYF
few | TRBJ2-1 | NA | TRBV20-1 | 15 | TGCAGTGCTAGCACGATGGTGGGGGCATACAATGAGCAGTTCTTC | CSASTMVGAYNEQFF
NA | TRBJ1-2 | NA | TRBV2 | 13 | TGTGCCAGCAGTGTCGGGCAGGAAGGTGGCTACACCTTC | CASSVGQEGGYTF
NA | TRBJ2-3 | NA | TRBV7-3 | 14 | TGTGCCAGCAGCTCAAACCGGGGTACAGATACGCAGTATTTT | CASSSNRGTDTQYF